The 6 T cell receptor beta chains in this list originate from one sample, sequenced in a study of blood T cell repertoires in COVID-19. The table came from immunoSEQ multiplex PCR; TCRdb's copy has only in-frame clones and leaves some out. Of 200,000 to 250,000 clones listed, around 90% were seen once; the top ten hold about a tenth. Sequenced input: PBMCs or T cells enriched from blood (not recorded which). These receptors originate from a man aged 25 to 40 who had recovered from COVID-19.

The J gene is TRBJ1-2, the V gene TRBV30, with 7 bases that match TRBD1. There are 13 residues in the CDR3. The germline V gene has CDR1 GTSNPN and CDR2 SVGIG (reference sequence). J gave up 0 bases and V 7 bases, and 5 bases lay outside the gene matches. CDR3 sequence: CAYRDSSNYGYTF. The CDR3 nucleotides are TGTGCCTATCGGGACAGCTCTAACTATGGCTACACCTTC.

The V gene is TRBV12-3 or TRBV12-4, the J gene TRBJ1-2, with 8 bases aligning to TRBD1. The V gene end was trimmed by 6 bases and the J gene end by 7 bases; junction bases not matched to a gene: 7. This CDR3 comprises 13 residues. The CDR3, as DNA: TGTGCCAGCAGAATACAGGGGGTTAGTGGCTACACCTTC. It is translated as CASRIQGVSGYTF.

The J gene is TRBJ1-2, the V gene TRBV6-5; TRBD1 might be the D (5 bases). Germline V gene lookup returns CDR1 MNHEY and CDR2 SVGAGI. Trimming left V 6 bases short and J 7 bases short, with 9 bases between. CDR3 size: 11 residues. The CDR3 DNA reads as TGTGCCAGCAGCGCGGGGCGTGGCTACACCTTC. It codes for CASSAGRGYTF.

This clone was detected only a few times. The chain has TRBV3-1 (or the pseudogene TRBV3-2) and TRBJ2-5, with 8 bases fitting TRBD2. Losses at the gene ends were 2 bases for V and 3 bases for J; bases not matched to a gene: 8. This CDR3 is 16 amino acids long. The germline CDR1 and CDR2 sequences are LGHDT and YNNKEL (reference sequence). CDR3 DNA sequence: TGTGCCAGCAGCCAATATTCGGGAGGGCTAAAAGAGACCCAGTACTTC. It encodes CASSQYSGGLKETQYF.

J is TRBJ2-5 and V is TRBV7-3; 9 bases are a match to TRBD2. CDR3 size: 14 residues. Germline V lookup: CDR1 SGHTA, CDR2 FQGTGA. With 2 bases clipped from V and 6 bases from J, the junction kept 4 bases outside the gene matches. CDR3 DNA: TGTGCCAGCAGCTTAGCGGGGGGGTTGAAGACCCAGTACTTC. Translating gives CASSLAGGLKTQYF. Using reference TRBV7-3 and TRBJ2-5 for the parts outside the CDR3, the full variable domain is GAGVSQTPSNKVTEKGKYVELRCDPISGHTALYWYRQSLGQGPEFLIYFQGTGAADDSGLPNDRFFAVRPEGSVSTLKIQRTERGDSAVYLCASSLAGGLKTQYFGPGTRLLVL.

The rearrangement links TRBV19 to TRBJ2-3; 12 positions match TRBD2. Germline assignment: CDR1 LNHDA and CDR2 SQIVND (reference sequence). The length of the CDR3 is 17 residues. J gave up 2 bases and V 5 bases, and 8 bases lay outside the gene matches. CDR3: CASSFELAGGPTDTQYF. In DNA form, the CDR3 reads TGTGCCAGTAGTTTCGAACTAGCGGGGGGACCCACAGATACGCAGTATTTT. Full variable domain (outside the CDR3, taken from reference TRBV19 and TRBJ2-3): DGGITQSPKYLFRKEGQNVTLSCEQNLNHDAMYWYRQDPGQGLRLIYYSQIVNDFQKGDIAEGYSVSREKKESFPLTVTSAQKNPTAFYLCASSFELAGGPTDTQYFGPGTRLTVL.